The T cell receptor (beta chain) under discussion was sequenced for a study of coeliac disease. Study details: Each coeliac patient was active, refractory type I, or diet-controlled. High-resolution HLA typing was lacking; TRBV7-2 bias was queried instead. Overall study results and limits: In active celiac disease, intraepithelial and lamina propria TRB and TRG repertoires were less clonal than controls.

CDR1 is SGHNT and CDR2 is YYREEE in the germline V gene (reference sequence). The CDR3 has 17 residues. The junction had 15 bases not matched to a gene; V was cut back by 4 bases and J by 3 bases. The assay was immunoSEQ multiplex PCR, and TCRdb's table has in-frame clones only and misses some. The sample lists several thousand clones; approximately 71% were seen once. In this sample, this clone turned up a few times. Its specificity is unknown. Source material: intraepithelial lymphocytes from the gut. The chain links TRBV5-4 to TRBJ2-7, with 8 bases aligning to TRBD2. The receptor comes from a woman between 18 and 30 years old with active celiac disease. The CDR3 bases are TGTGCCAGCAGCCAAGCTAGCCCTAGGGCGGGGGGCTACGAGCAGTACTTC. The encoded protein is CASSQASPRAGGYEQYF.